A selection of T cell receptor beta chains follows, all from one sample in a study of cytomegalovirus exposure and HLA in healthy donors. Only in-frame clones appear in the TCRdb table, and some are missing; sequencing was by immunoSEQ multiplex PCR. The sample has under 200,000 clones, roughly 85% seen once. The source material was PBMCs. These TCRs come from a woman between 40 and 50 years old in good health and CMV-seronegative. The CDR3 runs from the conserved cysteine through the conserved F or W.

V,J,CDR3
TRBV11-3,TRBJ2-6,CASSLGNRGLISGANVLTF
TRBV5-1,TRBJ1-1,CASSSDRELNTEAFF
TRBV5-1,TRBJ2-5,CASSFEREIKTQYF
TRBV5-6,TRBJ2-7,CASSSTSGLYEQYF
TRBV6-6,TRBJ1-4,CASSYRAGEDEKLFF
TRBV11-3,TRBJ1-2,CASSQDLGRGYTF
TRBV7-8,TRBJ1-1,CASSLGDRGNTEAFF
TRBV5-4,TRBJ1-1,CASSSARGQGNTEAFF
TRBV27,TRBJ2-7,CASSLSHRESYEQYF
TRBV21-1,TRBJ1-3,CASSRQGSYTIYF
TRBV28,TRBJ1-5,CASRAGQYSNQPQHF
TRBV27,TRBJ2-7,CASSLRRGLGSYEQYF
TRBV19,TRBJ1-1,CASIGQRFSNTEAFF
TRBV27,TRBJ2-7,CASSPRWQYEQYF
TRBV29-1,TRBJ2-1,CGTTGGVTYNEQFF
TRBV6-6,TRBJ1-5,CASSYPTAGTNQPQHF
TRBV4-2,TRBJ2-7,CASSPDRASGGSSYEQYF
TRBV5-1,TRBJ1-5,CASRLGGDQPQHF
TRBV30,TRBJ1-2,CAWSAQGIGYTF
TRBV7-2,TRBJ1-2,CASSPSSFSGVGYGYTF
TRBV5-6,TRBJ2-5,CASNLAGPRGTQYF
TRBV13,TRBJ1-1,CASSLGLRNTEAFF
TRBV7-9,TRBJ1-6,CASSPGGASTYNSPLHF
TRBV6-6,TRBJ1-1,CASNLEGSTEAFF
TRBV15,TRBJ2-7,CATSRGRTGRSYEQYF
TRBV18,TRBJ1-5,CASSPQTGSNQPQHF
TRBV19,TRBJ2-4,CASSNGQEWIAKNIQYF
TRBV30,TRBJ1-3,CAWSFPRDRGNTIYF
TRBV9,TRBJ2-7,CASSVGLTHEQYF
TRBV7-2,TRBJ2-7,CASSPWTGDNEQYF
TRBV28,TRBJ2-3,CASSFTGGVGTQYF
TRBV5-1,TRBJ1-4,CASSLVRGEKLFF
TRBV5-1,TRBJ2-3,CASSLEGLAGGSTDTQYF
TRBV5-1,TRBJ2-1,CASSSMGGSSYNEQFF
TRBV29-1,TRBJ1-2,CSVGDRGNYGYTF
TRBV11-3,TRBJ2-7,CASSLQDSSYEQYF
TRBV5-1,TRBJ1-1,CASSLGRREGMNTEAFF
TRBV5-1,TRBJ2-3,CASSGQGARGTDTQYF
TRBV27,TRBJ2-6,CASSSDRGPHSGANVLTF
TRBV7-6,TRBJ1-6,CASSLGPERSPLHF
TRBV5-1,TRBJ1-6,CASSLGLGGGSSYNSPLHF
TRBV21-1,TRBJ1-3,CASTRQEHSGNTIYF
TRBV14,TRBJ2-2,CASSQATGAGELFF
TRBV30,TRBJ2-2,CAWSVGASGANTGELFF
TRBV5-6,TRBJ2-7,CASTPTTGLREQYF
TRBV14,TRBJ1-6,CASSPIGTGGVNSPLHF
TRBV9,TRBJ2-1,CASSVKAPGSYNEQFF
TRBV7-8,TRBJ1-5,CASSQGGGQKYQPQHF
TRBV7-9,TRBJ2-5,CASSLTGGQETQYF
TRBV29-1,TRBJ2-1,CSVASGRYNEQFF
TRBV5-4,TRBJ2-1,CASSLRTSWHEQFF
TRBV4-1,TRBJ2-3,CASSQGTSGSLADTQYF